The T cell receptor (beta chain) under discussion was sequenced for a study of blood T cells in healthy people across ages. The authors ran a second PCR of 7 to 11 cycles using a sample-barcoded 5' primer and a J-beta primer mix. TCRdb processed the 5' RACE reads anew with MiXCR; each CDR3 protein has one entry. This sample carries more than 800,000 distinct CDR3 sequences, around 43% of them seen once, and the ten largest clones take about 19%. Germline V gene lookup returns CDR1 DFQATT and CDR2 SNEGSKA (reference sequence). Trimming removed 0 bases from V and 3 bases from J, with 12 bases in between. The CDR3 totals 14 residues. Study-wide points: The unknown donor CMV status may have confounded expanded clonotype changes.

Details on this clonotype: The target antigen is unknown.

Every donor gave approximately 10 milliliters of peripheral blood. The receptor comes from an older woman in good health. Sequencing input: blood. The V call is TRBV20-1, the J call TRBJ2-7, with D maybe TRBD2 (6 bases). CDR3 in DNA: TGCAGTGCTAGAGATCACCAGGGACTCTACGAGCAGTACTTC. It translates to CSARDHQGLYEQYF.